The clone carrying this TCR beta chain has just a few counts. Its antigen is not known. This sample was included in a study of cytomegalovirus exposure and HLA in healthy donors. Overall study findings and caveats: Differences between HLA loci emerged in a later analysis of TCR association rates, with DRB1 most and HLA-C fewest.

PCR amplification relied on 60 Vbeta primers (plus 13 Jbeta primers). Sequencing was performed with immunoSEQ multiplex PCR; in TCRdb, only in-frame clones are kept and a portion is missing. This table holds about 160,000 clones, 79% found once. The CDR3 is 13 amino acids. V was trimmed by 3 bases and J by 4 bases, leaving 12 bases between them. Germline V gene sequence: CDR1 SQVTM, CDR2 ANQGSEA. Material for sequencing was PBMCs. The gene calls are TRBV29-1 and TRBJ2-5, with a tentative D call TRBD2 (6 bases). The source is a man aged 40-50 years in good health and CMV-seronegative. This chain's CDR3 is CSVEGTGVETQYF. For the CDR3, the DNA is TGCAGCGTTGAGGGGACGGGGGTAGAGACCCAGTACTTC.